This T cell receptor beta chain was identified during a study of T cell responses to AZD1222 COVID-19 vaccine. Study results and limitations: Seropositive AZD1222 recipients at baseline numbered only five to seven. The sample set comprised mostly white British donors with more females, and clonal diversity was possibly underestimated. Reportedly, close to half of spike-specific TCRs are directed against unmutated variant regions. Spike-specific TCR breadth and depth were elevated following two AZD1222 doses.

The assay was immunoSEQ multiplex PCR, and TCRdb's table has in-frame clones only and misses some. The table shows roughly 140,000 clones, with approximately 90% occurring only once. V was pared by 3 bases and J by 6 bases, with 17 bases of the junction left unmatched. From germline, CDR1 is SGHTA and CDR2 FQGTGA. CDR3 size: 18 residues. On this clone: Its specificity is not known.

The TCR was taken from an adult in good health. This material consisted of peripheral blood, taken on day 0 of AZD1222 vaccination. The chain links TRBV7-3 to TRBJ2-3; 8 positions agree with TRBD2. The CDR3 here is CASSFSGLREAPGDTQYF. The CDR3 nucleotides read TGTGCCAGCAGCTTTTCTGGGTTGCGGGAGGCCCCAGGCGATACGCAGTATTTT. The complete variable domain, with remaining parts taken from reference TRBV7-3 and TRBJ2-3, reads GAGVSQTPSNKVTEKGKYVELRCDPISGHTALYWYRQSLGQGPEFLIYFQGTGAADDSGLPNDRFFAVRPEGSVSTLKIQRTERGDSAVYLCASSFSGLREAPGDTQYFGPGTRLTVL.